This T cell receptor beta chain is drawn from a study of cytomegalovirus exposure and HLA in healthy donors. The CDR3 contains 12 residues. V was cut by 0 bases and J by 5 bases, with 4 bases left in between. Per the germline V gene, CDR1 is SGHAT and CDR2 is FQNNGV. The PCR ran on 60 Vbeta and 13 Jbeta primers. Generated by immunoSEQ multiplex PCR, the TCRdb table keeps only in-frame clones and is missing some. The data hold 130,000 or so clones, with around 86% observed a single time. The source material was PBMCs. The chain employs TRBV11-2 and TRBJ2-5, with D unresolved. The source is a man aged 25 to 40 in good health and CMV-seronegative. The CDR3 loop reads CASSLDRETQYF. CDR3 in DNA: TGTGCCAGCAGCTTAGATCGGGAGACCCAGTACTTC. The full variable domain, with the rest looked up from reference TRBV11-2 and TRBJ2-5, is EAGVAQSPRYKIIEKRQSVAFWCNPISGHATLYWYQQILGQGPKLLIQFQNNGVVDDSQLPKDRFSAERLKGVDSTLKIQPAKLEDSAVYLCASSLDRETQYFGPGTRLLVL.